This T cell receptor (beta chain) is drawn from a study of cytomegalovirus exposure and HLA in healthy donors. Across the study: The study's early data release held about 77 million unique TCRs from HLA-typed donors.

The CDR3 is 14 amino acids. Germline CDR1 and CDR2: MNHNS and SASEGT. Deletions cut 6 bases from V and 3 bases from J, with 14 bases between. Study-level points and caveats: A later analysis linked a missense DCLRE1C variant to TCR beta V- and J-gene trimming.

The table lists this clone with a count of one. The antigen remains undetermined. A multiplex PCR was run with 60 Vbeta primers and 13 Jbeta primers. The assay was immunoSEQ multiplex PCR, and TCRdb's table has in-frame clones only and misses some. The sample lists 310,000 or so clones, about 90% occurring once. The receptor was isolated from a woman between 18 and 30 years old in good health and CMV-seronegative. The sequenced material came from PBMCs. This rearrangement joins TRBV6-1 to TRBJ1-1, with D possibly matching TRBD1 (6 bases). The CDR3 DNA reads as TGTGCCAGCAGGCTGGCAGGGGAGTACACTGAAGCTTTCTTT. Its translation: CASRLAGEYTEAFF.